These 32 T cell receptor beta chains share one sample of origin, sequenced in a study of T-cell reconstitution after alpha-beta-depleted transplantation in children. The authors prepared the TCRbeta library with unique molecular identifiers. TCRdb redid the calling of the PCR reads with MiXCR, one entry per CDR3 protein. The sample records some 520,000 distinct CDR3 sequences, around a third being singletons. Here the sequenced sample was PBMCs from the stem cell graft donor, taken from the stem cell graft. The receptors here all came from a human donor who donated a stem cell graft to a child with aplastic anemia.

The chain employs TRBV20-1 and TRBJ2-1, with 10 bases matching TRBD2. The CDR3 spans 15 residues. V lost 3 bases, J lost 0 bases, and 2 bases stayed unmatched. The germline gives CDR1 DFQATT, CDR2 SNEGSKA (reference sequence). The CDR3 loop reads CSARLAGASYNEQFF. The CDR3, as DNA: TGCAGTGCTAGGCTAGCGGGAGCCTCCTACAATGAGCAGTTCTTC.

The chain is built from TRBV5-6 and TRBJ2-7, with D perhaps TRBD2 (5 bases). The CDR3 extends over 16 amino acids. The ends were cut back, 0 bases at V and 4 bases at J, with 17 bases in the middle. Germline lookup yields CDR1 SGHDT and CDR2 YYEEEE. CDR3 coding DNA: TGTGCCAGCAGCTTGGCAGGAACTCGGGATTCTTACGAGCAGTACGTC. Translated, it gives CASSLAGTRDSYEQYV.

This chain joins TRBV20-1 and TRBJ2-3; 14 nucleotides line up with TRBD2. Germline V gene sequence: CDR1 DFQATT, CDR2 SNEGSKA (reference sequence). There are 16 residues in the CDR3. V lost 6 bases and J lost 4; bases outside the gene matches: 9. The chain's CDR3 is CSAPLTSGRVSDTQYF. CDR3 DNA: TGCAGTGCCCCCTTGACTAGCGGGAGGGTGTCAGATACGCAGTATTTT.

The CDR3 region has the DNA TGTGCCAGCAGCTTTTGGGGCCCCCAGGGCGCAGATACGCAGTATTTT. Amino acids: CASSFWGPQGADTQYF. The chain combines TRBV11-2 with TRBJ2-3, with D possibly being TRBD1 (5 bases). The V end lost 3 bases, the J end lost 4 bases, and 17 bases lay between the germline ends. Per the germline V gene, CDR1 is SGHAT and CDR2 is FQNNGV. This CDR3 is built from 16 residues. Together with reference TRBV11-2 and TRBJ2-3, the CDR3 gives the full variable domain: EAGVAQSPRYKIIEKRQSVAFWCNPISGHATLYWYQQILGQGPKLLIQFQNNGVVDDSQLPKDRFSAERLKGVDSTLKIQPAKLEDSAVYLCASSFWGPQGADTQYFGPGTRLTVL.

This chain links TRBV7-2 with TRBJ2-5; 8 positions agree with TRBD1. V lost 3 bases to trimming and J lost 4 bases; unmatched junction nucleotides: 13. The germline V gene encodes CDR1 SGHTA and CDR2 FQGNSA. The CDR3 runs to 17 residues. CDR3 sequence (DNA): TGTGCCAGCAGCTTGCGGACAGGGAGTGGCAGAACAGAGACCCAGTACTTC. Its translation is CASSLRTGSGRTETQYF.

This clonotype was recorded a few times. The CDR3 coding sequence is TGTGCCAGCAGTTTGAGTGGCCAGCTAGACTATGGCTACACCTTC. Amino acid sequence: CASSLSGQLDYGYTF. V gene TRBV12-3 or TRBV12-4 combines with J gene TRBJ1-2; D ambiguous. CDR3 size: 15 residues. Trimming cost V 3 bases and J 3 bases, with 14 bases left between them.

CDR3 in amino acids: CAFDRGRTEAFF. Written as DNA, the CDR3 is TGTGCCTTTGACAGGGGGCGAACTGAAGCTTTCTTT. The chain carries TRBV30 and TRBJ1-1; TRBD1 matches 10 bases. CDR1 and CDR2 (germline): GTSNPN, SVGIG (reference sequence). V lost 7 bases, J lost 5 bases, and 4 bases stayed unmatched. The CDR3 contains 12 residues.

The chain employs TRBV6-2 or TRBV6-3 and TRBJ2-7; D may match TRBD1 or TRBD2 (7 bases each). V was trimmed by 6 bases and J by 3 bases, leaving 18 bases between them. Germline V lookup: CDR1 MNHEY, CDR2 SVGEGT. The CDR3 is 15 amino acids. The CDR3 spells CASSQGGRSFYEQYV. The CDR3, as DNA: TGTGCCAGCAGCCAGGGGGGGAGATCCTTCTACGAGCAGTACGTC.

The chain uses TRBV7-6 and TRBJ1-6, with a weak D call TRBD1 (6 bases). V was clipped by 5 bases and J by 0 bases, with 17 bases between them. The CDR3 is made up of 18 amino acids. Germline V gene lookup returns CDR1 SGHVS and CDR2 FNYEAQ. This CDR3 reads CASSPRFGQHSYNSPLHF. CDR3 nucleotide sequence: TGTGCCAGCAGCCCGCGGTTTGGACAGCACTCCTATAATTCACCCCTCCACTTT.

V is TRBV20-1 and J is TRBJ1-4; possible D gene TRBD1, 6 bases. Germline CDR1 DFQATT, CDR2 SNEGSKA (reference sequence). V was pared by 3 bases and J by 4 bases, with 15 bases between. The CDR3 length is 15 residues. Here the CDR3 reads CSARVLGQRNEKLFF. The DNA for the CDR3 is TGCAGTGCTAGGGTCCTAGGACAGCGTAATGAAAAACTGTTTTTT.

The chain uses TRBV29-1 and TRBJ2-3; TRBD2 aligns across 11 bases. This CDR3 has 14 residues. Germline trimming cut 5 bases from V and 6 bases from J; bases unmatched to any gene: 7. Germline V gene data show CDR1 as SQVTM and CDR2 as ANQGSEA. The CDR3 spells CSVPTSGSADTQYF. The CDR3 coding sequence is TGCAGCGTTCCCACTAGCGGGAGTGCGGATACGCAGTATTTT.

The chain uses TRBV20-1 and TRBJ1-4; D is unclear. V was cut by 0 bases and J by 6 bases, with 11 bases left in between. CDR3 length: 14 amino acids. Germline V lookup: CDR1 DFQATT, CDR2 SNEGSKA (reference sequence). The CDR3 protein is CSARDRVGYEKLFF. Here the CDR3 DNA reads TGCAGTGCTAGAGATAGGGTCGGGTATGAAAAACTGTTTTTT.

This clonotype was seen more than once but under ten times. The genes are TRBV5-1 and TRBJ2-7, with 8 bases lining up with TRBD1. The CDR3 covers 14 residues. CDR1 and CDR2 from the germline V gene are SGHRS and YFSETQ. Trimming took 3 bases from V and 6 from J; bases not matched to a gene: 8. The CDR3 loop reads CASSSDGTGGEQYV. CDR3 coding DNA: TGCGCCAGCAGCTCCGACGGGACAGGAGGCGAGCAGTACGTC.

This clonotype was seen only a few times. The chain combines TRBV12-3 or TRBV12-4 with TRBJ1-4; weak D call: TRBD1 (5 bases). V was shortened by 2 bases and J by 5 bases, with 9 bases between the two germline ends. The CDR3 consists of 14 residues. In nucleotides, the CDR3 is TGTGCCAGCAGTTTAAGGGCAGGGAATGAAAAACTGTTTTTT. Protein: CASSLRAGNEKLFF.

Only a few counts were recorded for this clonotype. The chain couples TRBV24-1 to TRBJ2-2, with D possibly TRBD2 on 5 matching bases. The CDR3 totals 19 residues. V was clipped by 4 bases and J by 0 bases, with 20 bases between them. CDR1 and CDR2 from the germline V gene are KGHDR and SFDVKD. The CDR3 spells CATSEVAKLGFANTGELFF. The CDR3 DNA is TGTGCCACCAGTGAAGTAGCGAAACTTGGGTTCGCGAACACCGGGGAGCTGTTTTTT.

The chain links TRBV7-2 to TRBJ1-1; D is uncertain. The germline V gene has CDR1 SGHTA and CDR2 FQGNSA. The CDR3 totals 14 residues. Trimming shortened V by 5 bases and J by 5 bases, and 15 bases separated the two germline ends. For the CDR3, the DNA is TGTGCCAGCAGCCTGCGGTTTGGAGCGACTGAAGCTTTCTTT. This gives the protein CASSLRFGATEAFF.

Here the CDR3 reads CASSRTGEIGSAFF. As DNA, the CDR3 is TGTGCCAGCTCGAGGACAGGGGAAATCGGTTCGGCTTTCTTT. The V gene is TRBV18, the J gene TRBJ1-1; TRBD1 matches 9 bases. V shed 6 bases, J shed 11 bases, and the junction held 13 bases outside the gene matches. The CDR3 spans 14 residues. CDR1 is KGHSH, CDR2 LQKENI, per germline.

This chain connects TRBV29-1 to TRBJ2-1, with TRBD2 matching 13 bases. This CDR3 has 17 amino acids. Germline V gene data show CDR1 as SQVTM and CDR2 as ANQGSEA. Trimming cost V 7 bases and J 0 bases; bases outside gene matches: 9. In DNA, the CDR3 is TGCAGCGGTGACGGGACTAGCGGGGCAAGCTCCTACAATGAGCAGTTCTTC. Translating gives CSGDGTSGASSYNEQFF.

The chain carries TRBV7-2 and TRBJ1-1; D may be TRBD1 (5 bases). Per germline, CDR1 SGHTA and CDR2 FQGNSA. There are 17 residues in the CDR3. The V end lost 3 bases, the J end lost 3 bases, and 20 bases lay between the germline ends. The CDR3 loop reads CASSFYTRQILYTEAFF. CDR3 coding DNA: TGTGCCAGCAGCTTCTATACGAGACAGATCCTCTACACTGAAGCTTTCTTT.

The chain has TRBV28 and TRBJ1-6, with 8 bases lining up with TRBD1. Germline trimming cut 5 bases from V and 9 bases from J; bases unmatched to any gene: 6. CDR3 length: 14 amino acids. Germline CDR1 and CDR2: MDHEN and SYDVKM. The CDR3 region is CASSRQGRGSPLHF. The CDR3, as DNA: TGTGCCAGCAGTCGACAGGGGAGAGGTTCACCCCTCCACTTT.

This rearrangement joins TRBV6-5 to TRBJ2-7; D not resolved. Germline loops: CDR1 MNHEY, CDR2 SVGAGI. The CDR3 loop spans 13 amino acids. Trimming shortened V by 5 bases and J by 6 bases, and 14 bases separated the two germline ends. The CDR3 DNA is TGTGCCAGCAGTCTGGCTGTTATCGGCGAGCAGTACTTC. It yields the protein CASSLAVIGEQYF.

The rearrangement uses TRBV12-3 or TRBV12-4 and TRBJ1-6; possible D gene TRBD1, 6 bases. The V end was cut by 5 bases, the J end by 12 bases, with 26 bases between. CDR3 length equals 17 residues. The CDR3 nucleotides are TGTGCCAGCAGTCCTCCGGGGGGGGCTCAAGCCCTTTTACCCCTCCACTTT. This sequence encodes CASSPPGGAQALLPLHF.

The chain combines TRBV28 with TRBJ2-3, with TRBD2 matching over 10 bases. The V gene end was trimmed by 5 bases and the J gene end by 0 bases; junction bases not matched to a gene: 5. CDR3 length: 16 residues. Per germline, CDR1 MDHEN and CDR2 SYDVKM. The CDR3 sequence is CASSPMTSGSTDTQYF. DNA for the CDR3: TGTGCCAGCAGTCCCATGACTAGCGGGAGCACAGATACGCAGTATTTT.

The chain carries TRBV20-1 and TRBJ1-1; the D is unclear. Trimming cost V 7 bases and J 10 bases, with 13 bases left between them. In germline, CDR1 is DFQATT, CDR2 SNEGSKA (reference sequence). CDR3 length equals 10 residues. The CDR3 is CSDPDLTAFF. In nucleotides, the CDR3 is TGCAGTGACCCGGACTTAACAGCTTTCTTT.

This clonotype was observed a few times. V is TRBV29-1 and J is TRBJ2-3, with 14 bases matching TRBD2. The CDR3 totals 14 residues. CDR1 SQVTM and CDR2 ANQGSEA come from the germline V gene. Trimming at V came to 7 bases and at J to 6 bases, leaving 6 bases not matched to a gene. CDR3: CSATSGRVTDTQYF. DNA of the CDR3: TGCAGCGCGACTAGCGGGAGGGTAACGGATACGCAGTATTTT.

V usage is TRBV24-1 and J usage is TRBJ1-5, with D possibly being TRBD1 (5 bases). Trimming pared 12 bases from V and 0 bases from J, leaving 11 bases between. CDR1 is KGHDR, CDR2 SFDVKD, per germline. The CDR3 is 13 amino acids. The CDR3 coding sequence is TGTGCCGTCGGCAGGGATAGCAATCAGCCCCAGCATTTT. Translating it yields CAVGRDSNQPQHF.

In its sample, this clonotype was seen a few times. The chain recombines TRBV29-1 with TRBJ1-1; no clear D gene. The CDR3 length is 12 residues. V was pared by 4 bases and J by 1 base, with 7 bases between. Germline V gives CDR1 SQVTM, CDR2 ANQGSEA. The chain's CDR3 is CSVAQTNTEAFF. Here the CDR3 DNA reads TGCAGCGTTGCCCAGACGAACACTGAAGCTTTCTTT.

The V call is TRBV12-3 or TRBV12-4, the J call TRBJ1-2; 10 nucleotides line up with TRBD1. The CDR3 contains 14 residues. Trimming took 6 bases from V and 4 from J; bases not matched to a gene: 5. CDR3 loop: CASRTGGEGYGYTF. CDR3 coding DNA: TGTGCCAGCAGGACAGGGGGCGAGGGCTATGGCTACACCTTC.

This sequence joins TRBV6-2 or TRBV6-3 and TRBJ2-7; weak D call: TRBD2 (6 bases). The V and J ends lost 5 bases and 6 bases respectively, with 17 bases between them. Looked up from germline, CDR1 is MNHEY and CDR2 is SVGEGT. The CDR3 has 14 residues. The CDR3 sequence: CASSGTPDVGEQYF. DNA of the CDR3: TGTGCCAGCAGTGGGACTCCCGACGTGGGCGAGCAGTACTTC.

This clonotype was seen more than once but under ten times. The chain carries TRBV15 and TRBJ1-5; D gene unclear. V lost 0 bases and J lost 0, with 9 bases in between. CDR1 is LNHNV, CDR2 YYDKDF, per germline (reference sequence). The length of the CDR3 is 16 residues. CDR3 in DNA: TGTGCCACCAGCAGAGATGACGGTTTTAGCAATCAGCCCCAGCATTTT. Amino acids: CATSRDDGFSNQPQHF.

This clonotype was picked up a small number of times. CDR3 amino acids: CSAGLAGHYNEQFF. The CDR3 coding sequence is TGCAGTGCCGGACTAGCGGGGCACTACAATGAGCAGTTCTTC. The rearrangement uses TRBV20-1 and TRBJ2-1, with 12 bases that match TRBD2. V shed 6 bases and J 3 bases; nucleotides not matched to a gene: 3. From germline, CDR1 is DFQATT and CDR2 SNEGSKA (reference sequence). The CDR3 covers 14 residues.

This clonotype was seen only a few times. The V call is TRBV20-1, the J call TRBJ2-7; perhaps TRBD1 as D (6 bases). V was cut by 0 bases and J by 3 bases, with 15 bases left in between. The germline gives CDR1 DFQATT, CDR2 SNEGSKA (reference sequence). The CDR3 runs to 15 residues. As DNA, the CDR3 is TGCAGTGCTAGAGATAGAGCAGGGGTTGTCTACGAGCAGTACTTC. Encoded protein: CSARDRAGVVYEQYF.